This TCR beta chain was sequenced during a study of T cells after yellow fever vaccination. Points from the study as a whole: High-abundance clonotypes from the bulk population could contaminate FACS-sorted repertoires. Most clones from primary vaccination were detected again post-booster (96% CD4, approximately 90% CD8).

Comment on this clonotype: Its antigen is currently unknown.

TCRdb re-called the 5' RACE reads through MiXCR, storing one row per CDR3 protein. The table lists some 300,000 distinct CDR3 sequences, 8% to 9.5% of them singletons. V was pared by 1 base and J by 3 bases, with 5 bases of the junction left unmatched. The CDR3 extends over 17 amino acids. From germline, CDR1 is SQVTM and CDR2 ANQGSEA. J is TRBJ2-3 and V is TRBV29-1; 15 nucleotides line up with TRBD2. The sequence was collected from a man younger than 30 who received the YFV17D yellow fever vaccine. Sequencing used PBMCs, obtained roughly 47 days after the first yellow fever vaccination. CDR3 DNA: TGCAGCGTTGAAGCTTGGACTAGCGGGGGGGCAACAGATACGCAGTATTTT. It translates to CSVEAWTSGGATDTQYF.